Listed below are T cell receptor beta chains from one sample, sequenced in a study of T cell changes during pregnancy in multiple sclerosis. TCRdb's copy holds only in-frame clones and misses some; the assay was immunoSEQ multiplex PCR. The table records 12,000 or so clones, 84% of them present only once. This specimen was CD8+ T cells from peripheral blood mononuclear cells, taken after pregnancy. The receptors come from a female donor in good health, enrolled as a control in a pregnancy study. The CDR3 runs from the conserved cysteine through the conserved F or W. The D gene is left open where the match is weak. Expanded clones get a size class; other rows say once, few or many, or leave the size out.

D: TRBD2
size: .
V: TRBV7-6
J: TRBJ2-1
CDR3: CASSLAGGVCNEQFF
DNA: TGTGCCAGCAGCTTGGCGGGAGGGGTTTGCAATGAGCAGTTCTTC

D: .
size: .
V: TRBV11-2
J: TRBJ1-1
CDR3: CASSRNIFPGGEAFF
DNA: TGTGCCAGCAGCCGAAATATTTTCCCGGGAGGTGAAGCTTTCTTT

D: TRBD2
size: .
V: TRBV7-3
J: TRBJ2-3
CDR3: CASSPTSGDSTDTQYF
DNA: TGTGCCAGCAGCCCGACTAGCGGGGACAGCACAGATACGCAGTATTTT

D: TRBD1
size: .
V: TRBV7-6
J: TRBJ2-7
CDR3: CASSAGQGLYEQYF
DNA: TGTGCCAGCAGCGCTGGACAGGGCCTCTACGAGCAGTACTTC

D: .
size: .
V: TRBV5-8
J: TRBJ2-7
CDR3: CASSLPRLADEQYF
DNA: TGTGCCAGCAGCCTCCCAAGGCTAGCTGACGAGCAGTACTTC

D: TRBD1
size: .
V: TRBV27
J: TRBJ1-5
CDR3: CASTTGGPNQPQHF
DNA: TGTGCCAGCACCACAGGGGGCCCAAATCAGCCCCAGCATTTT

D: .
size: .
V: TRBV5-6
J: TRBJ2-7
CDR3: CASSLSPGSTYEQYF
DNA: TGTGCCAGCAGCTTGAGTCCCGGGTCTACCTACGAGCAGTACTTC

D: .
size: .
V: TRBV27
J: TRBJ2-7
CDR3: CASSPGSGSYEQYF
DNA: TGTGCCAGCAGTCCGGGATCGGGCAGCTACGAGCAGTACTTC

D: TRBD2
size: .
V: TRBV4-2
J: TRBJ2-1
CDR3: CASSQFVLTGTREQENRDNEQFF
DNA: TGTGCCAGCAGCCAATTCGTCCTAACCGGGACTAGGGAGCAAGAGAATCGTGACAATGAGCAGTTCTTC

D: TRBD1
size: .
V: TRBV27
J: TRBJ2-7
CDR3: CASSFRGPLYEQYF
DNA: TGTGCCAGCAGTTTCAGGGGGCCTCTCTACGAGCAGTACTTC

D: .
size: .
V: TRBV6-5
J: TRBJ2-1
CDR3: CASSPDAGSYNEQFF
DNA: TGTGCCAGCAGCCCTGACGCGGGCTCCTACAATGAGCAGTTCTTC

D: .
size: .
V: TRBV30
J: TRBJ1-5
CDR3: CAWSGMGLPGQPQHF
DNA: TGTGCCTGGAGTGGAATGGGGCTCCCCGGTCAGCCCCAGCATTTT

D: TRBD1
size: .
V: TRBV7-6
J: TRBJ2-1
CDR3: CASSPGTGINEQFF
DNA: TGTGCCAGCAGCCCCGGGACAGGGATCAATGAGCAGTTCTTC

D: TRBD2
size: .
V: TRBV12-5
J: TRBJ2-1
CDR3: CASGRRRTSGRVDEQFF
DNA: TGTGCTAGTGGTCGCCGACGGACTAGCGGGAGGGTGGATGAGCAGTTCTTC

D: .
size: .
V: TRBV4-3
J: TRBJ1-3
CDR3: CASSQGLYSGTPHSGNTIYF
DNA: TGCGCCAGCAGCCAAGGACTTTACTCCGGGACACCGCACTCTGGAAACACCATATATTTT

D: .
size: .
V: TRBV9
J: TRBJ2-3
CDR3: CASSSALEAHTDTQYF
DNA: TGTGCCAGCAGCAGCGCTCTAGAAGCCCACACAGATACGCAGTATTTT

D: TRBD1
size: .
V: TRBV27
J: TRBJ1-5
CDR3: CASGTGPHQPQHF
DNA: TGTGCCAGCGGGACAGGGCCCCATCAGCCCCAGCATTTT

D: TRBD1
size: .
V: TRBV27
J: TRBJ2-7
CDR3: CASGSGTGSYEQYF
DNA: TGTGCCAGCGGCTCCGGGACAGGCTCCTACGAGCAGTACTTC

D: TRBD1
size: .
V: TRBV5-1
J: TRBJ2-7
CDR3: CASSPGTGGSYEQYF
DNA: TGCGCCAGCAGCCCCGGGACAGGGGGATCCTACGAGCAGTACTTC

D: .
size: .
V: TRBV10-1
J: TRBJ2-3
CDR3: CASSENRGTQYF
DNA: TGCGCCAGCAGTGAGAACCGGGGGACGCAGTATTTT

D: TRBD2
size: .
V: TRBV10-1
J: TRBJ2-1
CDR3: CASSEYASGGYNEQFF
DNA: TGCGCCAGCAGTGAGTATGCGAGCGGGGGATACAATGAGCAGTTCTTC

D: .
size: .
V: TRBV2
J: TRBJ2-7
CDR3: CASSEGTSGTPFEQYF
DNA: TGTGCCAGCAGTGAAGGAACGTCGGGAACCCCTTTCGAGCAGTACTTC

D: .
size: .
V: TRBV7-8
J: TRBJ2-1
CDR3: CASSSLASQEGQFF
DNA: TGTGCCAGCAGCTCTCTAGCGTCCCAAGAGGGGCAGTTCTTC

D: .
size: .
V: TRBV18
J: TRBJ1-2
CDR3: CASSPTGYGYTF
DNA: TGTGCCAGCTCACCAACAGGGTATGGCTACACCTTC

D: TRBD2
size: .
V: TRBV6-1
J: TRBJ2-1
CDR3: CASSNSGLAGRKFF
DNA: TGTGCCAGCAGTAACTCGGGACTAGCGGGGCGGAAGTTCTTC

D: TRBD2
size: medium-sized
V: TRBV19
J: TRBJ2-1
CDR3: CASKNVPGGPYEQFF
DNA: TGTGCCAGTAAAAATGTACCGGGAGGGCCTTATGAGCAGTTCTTC

D: .
size: few
V: TRBV7-9
J: TRBJ2-1
CDR3: CASSLISDYNEQFF
DNA: TGTGCCAGCAGCTTAATTAGCGACTACAATGAGCAGTTCTTC

D: TRBD2
size: .
V: TRBV15
J: TRBJ2-2
CDR3: CATSREGLSGGRNTGELFF
DNA: TGTGCCACCAGCAGAGAGGGGCTAAGCGGGGGGCGGAACACCGGGGAGCTGTTTTTT

D: .
size: once
V: TRBV4-3
J: TRBJ2-3
CDR3: CASSQGSGSGTDTQYF
DNA: TGCGCCAGCAGCCAAGGAAGCGGGTCGGGGACAGATACGCAGTATTTT

D: TRBD2
size: .
V: TRBV7-7
J: TRBJ2-1
CDR3: CASSLGGGGREQFF
DNA: TGTGCTAGCAGCTTAGGTGGCGGGGGGCGTGAGCAGTTCTTC

D: .
size: medium-sized
V: TRBV7-9
J: TRBJ2-1
CDR3: CASSGRNNNEQFF
DNA: TGTGCCAGCAGCGGGAGGAATAACAATGAGCAGTTCTTC

D: .
size: .
V: TRBV29-1
J: TRBJ1-2
CDR3: CSVDPGASYGYTF
DNA: TGCAGCGTTGACCCAGGGGCGAGCTATGGCTACACCTTC

D: TRBD1
size: .
V: TRBV27
J: TRBJ1-1
CDR3: CATGTVKNTEAFF
DNA: TGTGCCACCGGGACAGTGAAGAACACTGAAGCTTTCTTT

D: .
size: .
V: TRBV4-2
J: TRBJ2-7
CDR3: CASSQRGGPVPYEQYF
DNA: TGTGCCAGCAGCCAACGGGGTGGTCCGGTGCCCTACGAGCAGTACTTC

D: .
size: .
V: TRBV29-1
J: TRBJ1-2
CDR3: CSVTWSLGSYGYTF
DNA: TGCAGCGTTACCTGGTCCCTAGGGAGCTATGGCTACACCTTC

D: .
size: few
V: TRBV16
J: TRBJ2-7
CDR3: CASSHGQFTYEQYF
DNA: TGTGCCAGCAGTCACGGACAGTTTACTTACGAGCAGTACTTC

D: TRBD2
size: .
V: TRBV10-2
J: TRBJ2-3
CDR3: CASRTSGSTDTQYF
DNA: TGCGCCAGCAGGACTAGCGGCTCCACAGATACGCAGTATTTT

D: TRBD2
size: .
V: TRBV6-4
J: TRBJ2-7
CDR3: CASSAQIAGPYEQYF
DNA: TGTGCCAGCAGCGCCCAAATAGCGGGGCCCTACGAGCAGTACTTC

D: .
size: once
V: TRBV4-2
J: TRBJ2-7
CDR3: CASSQGSGAYEQYF
DNA: TGTGCCAGCAGCCAAGGATCAGGGGCCTACGAGCAGTACTTC

D: .
size: .
V: TRBV7-9
J: TRBJ2-7
CDR3: CASSADQSGSRVSYEQYF
DNA: TGTGCCAGCAGCGCGGACCAGAGTGGGAGTCGAGTTTCCTACGAGCAGTACTTC

D: .
size: few
V: TRBV30
J: TRBJ1-1
CDR3: CAWSLKKGQPNTEAFF
DNA: TGTGCCTGGAGTCTGAAAAAGGGACAACCGAACACTGAAGCTTTCTTT

D: TRBD2
size: .
V: TRBV6-5
J: TRBJ2-1
CDR3: CASSYSTSAHNEQFF
DNA: TGTGCCAGCAGTTACTCGACTAGCGCCCACAATGAGCAGTTCTTC

D: .
size: once
V: TRBV6-5
J: TRBJ1-5
CDR3: CASSYSKGQPQHF
DNA: TGTGCCAGCAGTTACTCGAAGGGGCAGCCCCAGCATTTT

D: TRBD2
size: large
V: TRBV4-1
J: TRBJ2-7
CDR3: CASSQGLAGSYEQYF
DNA: TGCGCCAGCAGCCAAGGACTAGCGGGGAGCTACGAGCAGTACTTC

D: TRBD1
size: few
V: TRBV6-1
J: TRBJ2-7
CDR3: CAGGQEIYEQYF
DNA: TGTGCCGGGGGACAGGAGATATACGAGCAGTACTTC

D: TRBD2
size: medium-sized
V: TRBV29-1
J: TRBJ2-7
CDR3: CSVELAGSGEQYF
DNA: TGCAGCGTTGAACTAGCGGGATCCGGGGAGCAGTACTTC

D: .
size: .
V: TRBV6-1
J: TRBJ1-5
CDR3: CASIAGNQPQHF
DNA: TGTGCCAGCATCGCAGGGAATCAGCCCCAGCATTTT

D: .
size: .
V: TRBV6-1
J: TRBJ2-1
CDR3: CASLNLRLDEQFF
DNA: TGTGCCAGCCTAAACTTAAGACTAGATGAGCAGTTCTTC

D: TRBD2
size: medium-sized
V: TRBV6-4
J: TRBJ2-2
CDR3: CASSPNPGGNTGELFF
DNA: TGTGCCAGCAGTCCTAACCCGGGGGGAAACACCGGGGAGCTGTTTTTT

D: .
size: once
V: TRBV7-8
J: TRBJ2-5
CDR3: CASSLGGVGFRGETQYF
DNA: TGTGCCAGCAGCTTAGGAGGAGTGGGGTTTAGGGGAGAGACCCAGTACTTC

D: TRBD2
size: .
V: TRBV6-6
J: TRBJ2-4
CDR3: CASRTAGGLDKNIQYF
DNA: TGTGCCAGCAGAACAGCGGGAGGGCTCGACAAAAACATTCAGTACTTC

D: TRBD2
size: .
V: TRBV6-1
J: TRBJ2-7
CDR3: CASSDRLAGGEQYF
DNA: TGTGCCAGCAGTGACCGACTAGCGGGAGGCGAGCAGTACTTC

D: .
size: .
V: TRBV7-9
J: TRBJ1-1
CDR3: CASSPSQGSNTEAFF
DNA: TGTGCCAGCAGCCCATCACAGGGATCGAACACTGAAGCTTTCTTT